This section outlines one T cell receptor (beta chain) sequence together with its context. This CDR3 is also generated by other DNA sequences in the sample. Profiling relied on immunoSEQ multiplex PCR, and the TCRdb table lists in-frame clones only, not all of them. The repertoire consists of roughly 320,000 clones, with more than 75% occurring once and the leading ten covering 1.3%. The CDR3 spans 15 residues. In germline, CDR1 is SGHDT, CDR2 YYEEEE. Trimming at V came to 2 bases and at J to 2 bases, leaving 4 bases not matched to a gene. The data stem from a study of blood T cell repertoires in COVID-19.

This sequence was found in an older man with acute or convalescent COVID-19. This chain uses TRBV5-6 with TRBJ1-5; 7 bases are shared with TRBD1. Sequencing input: peripheral blood. DNA for the CDR3: TGTGCCAGCAGCTTAGGGGGCTTTGGCAATCAGCCCCAGCATTTT. Protein sequence: CASSLGGFGNQPQHF. The full variable domain, in which reference TRBV5-6 and TRBJ1-5 provide the parts outside the CDR3, is DAGVTQSPTHLIKTRGQQVTLRCSPKSGHDTVSWYQQALGQGPQFIFQYYEEEERQRGNFPDRFSGHQFPNYSSELNVNALLLGDSALYLCASSLGGFGNQPQHFGDGTRLSIL.